Following are 12 T cell receptor beta chains from one sample sequenced in a study of T cell responses to AZD1222 COVID-19 vaccine. The repertoire was sequenced with immunoSEQ multiplex PCR; TCRdb's copy has only in-frame clones and lacks some. Found here are roughly 140,000 clones, about 87% of them singletons; the top ten hold just over 9%. The sequences come from peripheral blood, collected 28 days after the second AZD1222 dose. Receptors originate from an adult who received the AZD1222 COVID-19 vaccine.

The CDR3 spells CASSFLTGPANTEAFF. The CDR3 DNA sequence: TGTGCCAGCAGCTTCTTAACAGGGCCCGCGAACACTGAAGCTTTCTTT. The rearrangement joins TRBV13 to TRBJ1-1; D may be TRBD1 (6 bases). Germline CDR1 is PRHDT and CDR2 is FYEKMQ (reference sequence). The CDR3 runs 16 residues. V dropped 3 bases and J dropped 1 base, with 15 bases sitting between them.

The rearrangement uses TRBV28 and TRBJ2-7; D is undetermined. The CDR3 has 11 amino acids. CDR1 and CDR2 (germline): MDHEN, SYDVKM. V lost 6 bases and J 8 bases, leaving 11 bases between the germline ends. The CDR3 sequence is CASRPHSKQYF. The CDR3 DNA follows: TGTGCCAGCAGACCCCACTCTAAGCAGTACTTC.

CDR3 protein: CASSQLVTAYNEQFF. The CDR3 nucleotides read TGTGCCAGCAGTCAACTCGTTACAGCCTACAATGAGCAGTTCTTC. This chain joins TRBV28 and TRBJ2-1, with D hard to call. In germline, CDR1 is MDHEN, CDR2 SYDVKM. V was cut by 5 bases and J by 2 bases, with 13 bases left in between. The CDR3 covers 15 residues.

The gene calls are TRBV27 and TRBJ2-3; no clear D. CDR3 length: 15 residues. Germline CDR1 reads MNHEY; CDR2 reads SMNVEV (reference sequence). Trimming stripped 0 bases from V and 3 bases from J, with 10 bases between. Here the CDR3 reads CASSLSRRGTDTQYF. The CDR3 region has the DNA TGTGCCAGCAGTTTATCCCGCCGCGGAACAGATACGCAGTATTTT.

V gene TRBV11-3 combines with J gene TRBJ1-1, with D perhaps matching TRBD1 (5 bases). The CDR3 sequence is 14 residues long. Germline V gene data show CDR1 as SGHNT and CDR2 as YENEEA. Trimming pared 3 bases from V and 4 bases from J, leaving 12 bases between. CDR3: CASSLGPSATEAFF. The CDR3 DNA follows: TGTGCCAGCAGCTTGGGACCCTCGGCCACTGAAGCTTTCTTT.

This clone turned up a few times. CDR3 protein: CASSMTGPVPGNTIYF. The CDR3 DNA reads TGTGCCAGCTCCATGACAGGACCAGTACCTGGAAACACCATATATTTT. This sequence joins TRBV18 and TRBJ1-3, with a possible D match to TRBD1 (6 bases). V lost 6 bases to trimming and J lost 2 bases, with 17 bases between them. CDR1 is KGHSH, CDR2 LQKENI, per germline. This CDR3 region has 16 residues.

The V gene is TRBV18, the J gene TRBJ1-1; no clear D gene. In germline, CDR1 is KGHSH, CDR2 LQKENI. The CDR3 is 13 residues long. The V end lost 6 bases, the J end lost 8 bases, and 16 bases lay between the germline ends. The CDR3, as DNA: TGTGCCAGCTCCCTAGGCTTGTCGTGGGAAGCTTTCTTT. The encoded protein is CASSLGLSWEAFF.

The genes are TRBV7-2 and TRBJ1-1; D is unresolved. Germline CDR1 is SGHTA and CDR2 is FQGNSA. This CDR3 has 11 residues. With 8 bases removed from V and 7 bases from J, the gap between germline ends came to 11 bases. The CDR3 loop is CASQKELEAFF. The CDR3 nucleotides read TGTGCCAGCCAAAAGGAACTTGAAGCTTTCTTT.

V usage is TRBV30 and J usage is TRBJ1-1, with a possible D match to TRBD1 (5 bases). V was clipped by 0 bases and J by 1 base, with 9 bases between them. The CDR3 contains 14 residues. CDR1 is GTSNPN, CDR2 SVGIG, per germline (reference sequence). CDR3 amino acids: CAWSVWGRNTEAFF. The CDR3, as DNA: TGTGCCTGGAGTGTATGGGGCCGGAACACTGAAGCTTTCTTT.

The rearrangement joins TRBV11-2 to TRBJ2-7; 8 nucleotides line up with TRBD1. The V segment lost 0 bases and the J segment 6 bases; nucleotides outside the gene matches: 7. Germline loops: CDR1 SGHAT, CDR2 FQNNGV. CDR3 length equals 15 residues. The CDR3 is CASSLDPGGASEQYF. The CDR3 coding sequence is TGTGCCAGCAGCTTAGATCCAGGGGGCGCGTCCGAGCAGTACTTC.

The chain couples TRBV29-1 to TRBJ1-5; possibly TRBD1 for D (6 bases). The V gene's germline CDR1 is SQVTM and CDR2 ANQGSEA. The CDR3 has 13 amino acids. The V and J ends lost 5 bases and 6 bases respectively, with 14 bases between them. The CDR3 bases are TGCAGCGTTTCCGGGGGCCTGGGTCAGCCCCAGCATTTT. It translates to CSVSGGLGQPQHF.

J is TRBJ1-5 and V is TRBV7-6; 8 bases agree with TRBD1. The CDR3 length is 14 residues. Unmatched junction bases numbered 6, after V lost 4 bases and J lost 7 bases. The germline CDR1 and CDR2 sequences are SGHVS and FNYEAQ. CDR3 in DNA: TGTGCCAGCAGCTCTGGACAGGGCTTACAGCCCCAGCATTTT. Translating gives CASSSGQGLQPQHF.